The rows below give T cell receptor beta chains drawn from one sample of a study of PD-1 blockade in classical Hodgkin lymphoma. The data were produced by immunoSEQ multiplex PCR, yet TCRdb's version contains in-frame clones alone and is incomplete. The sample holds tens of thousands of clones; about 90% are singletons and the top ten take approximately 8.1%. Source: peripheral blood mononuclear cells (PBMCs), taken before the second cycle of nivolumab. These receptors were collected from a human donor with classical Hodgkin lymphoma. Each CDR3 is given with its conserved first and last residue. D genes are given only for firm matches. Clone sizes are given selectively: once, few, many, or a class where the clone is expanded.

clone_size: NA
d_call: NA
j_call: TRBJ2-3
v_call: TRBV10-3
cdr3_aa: CAISGRGTGTDTQYF
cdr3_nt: TGTGCCATCAGTGGTCGCGGGACTGGGACAGATACGCAGTATTTT

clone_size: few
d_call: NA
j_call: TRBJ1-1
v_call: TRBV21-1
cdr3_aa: CASSKPIQWGTEAFF
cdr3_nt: TGTGCCAGCAGCAAACCAATACAATGGGGAACTGAAGCTTTCTTT

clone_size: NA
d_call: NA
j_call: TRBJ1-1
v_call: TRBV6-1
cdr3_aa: CASSDHPDSDLEAFF
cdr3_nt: TGTGCCAGCAGTGACCATCCTGACAGTGACCTTGAAGCTTTCTTT

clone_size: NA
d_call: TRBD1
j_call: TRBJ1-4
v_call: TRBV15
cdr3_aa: CATAQGQAIGKLFF
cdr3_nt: TGTGCCACCGCCCAGGGACAGGCAATAGGAAAACTGTTTTTT

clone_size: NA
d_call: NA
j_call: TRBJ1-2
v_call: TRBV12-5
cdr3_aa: CASGLAGSGDYGYTF
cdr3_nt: TGTGCTAGTGGTTTGGCGGGCAGCGGGGACTATGGCTACACCTTC

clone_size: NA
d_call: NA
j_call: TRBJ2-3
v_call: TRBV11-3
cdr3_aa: CASSFGSTPSTYF
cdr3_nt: TGTGCCAGCAGCTTTGGGAGTACCCCTTCCACGTATTTT

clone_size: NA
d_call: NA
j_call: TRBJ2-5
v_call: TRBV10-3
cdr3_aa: CAISESTQGRGGETQYF
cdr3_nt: TGTGCCATCAGTGAGTCGACTCAAGGCAGGGGGGGCGAGACCCAGTACTTC

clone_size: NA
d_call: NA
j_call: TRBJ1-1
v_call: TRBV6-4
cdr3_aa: CASSDRANTEAFF
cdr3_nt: TGTGCCAGCAGTGACAGGGCGAACACTGAAGCTTTCTTT

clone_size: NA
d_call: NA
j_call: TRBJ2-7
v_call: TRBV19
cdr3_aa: CASSIRRGYEQYF
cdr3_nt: TGTGCCAGTAGTATTAGGAGGGGCTACGAGCAGTACTTC

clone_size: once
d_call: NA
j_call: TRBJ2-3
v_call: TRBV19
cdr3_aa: CASTSHPRGADTQYF
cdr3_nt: TGTGCCAGTACCTCCCACCCGAGAGGCGCAGATACGCAGTATTTT

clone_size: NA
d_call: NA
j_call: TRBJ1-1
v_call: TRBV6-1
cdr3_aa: CASSPTGYTEAFF
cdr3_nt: TGTGCCAGCAGCCCGACAGGTTACACTGAAGCTTTCTTT

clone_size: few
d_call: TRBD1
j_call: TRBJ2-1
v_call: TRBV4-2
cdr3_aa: CASSQDGDRNYNEQFF
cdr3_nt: TGTGCCAGCAGCCAAGACGGGGACAGAAACTACAATGAGCAGTTCTTC

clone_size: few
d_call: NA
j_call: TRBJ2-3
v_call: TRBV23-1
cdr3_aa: CASFQGLDTQYF
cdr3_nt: TGCGCCAGTTTTCAGGGGCTAGATACGCAGTATTTT

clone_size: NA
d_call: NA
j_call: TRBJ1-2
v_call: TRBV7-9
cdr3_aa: CASSSSAAASHGYTF
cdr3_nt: TGTGCCAGCAGCTCCTCGGCAGCAGCTTCCCATGGCTACACCTTC

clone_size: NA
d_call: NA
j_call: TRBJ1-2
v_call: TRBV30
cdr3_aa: CAWSPPGRGNYGYTF
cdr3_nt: TGTGCCTGGAGTCCTCCGGGCAGGGGTAACTATGGCTACACCTTC

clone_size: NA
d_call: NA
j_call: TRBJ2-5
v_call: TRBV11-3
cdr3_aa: CASSLDLYGRERQETQYF
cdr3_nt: TGTGCCAGCAGCTTAGATCTCTACGGGAGAGAAAGGCAAGAGACCCAGTACTTC

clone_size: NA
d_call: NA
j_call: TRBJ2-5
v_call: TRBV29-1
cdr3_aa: CSVEDAASQETQYF
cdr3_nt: TGCAGCGTTGAAGACGCGGCCTCCCAAGAGACCCAGTACTTC

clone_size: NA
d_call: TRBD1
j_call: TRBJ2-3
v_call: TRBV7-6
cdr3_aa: CASSRKGQGTDTQYF
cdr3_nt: TGTGCCAGCAGCCGAAAAGGACAGGGGACAGATACGCAGTATTTT

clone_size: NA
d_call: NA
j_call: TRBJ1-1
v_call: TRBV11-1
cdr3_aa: CASSFGRSFEAFF
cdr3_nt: TGTGCCAGCAGCTTCGGCAGGAGCTTTGAAGCTTTCTTT

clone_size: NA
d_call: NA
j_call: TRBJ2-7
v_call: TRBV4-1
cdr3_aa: CASSQSPLTYEQYF
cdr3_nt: TGCGCCAGCAGCCAATCCCCGTTAACCTACGAGCAGTACTTC

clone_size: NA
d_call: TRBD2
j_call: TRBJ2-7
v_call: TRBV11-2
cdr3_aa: CASSSLAVYEQYF
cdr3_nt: TGTGCCAGCAGCTCACTAGCGGTCTACGAGCAGTACTTC

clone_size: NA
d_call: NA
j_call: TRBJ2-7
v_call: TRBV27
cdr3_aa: CASSLKGVWSYEQYF
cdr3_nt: TGTGCCAGCAGTTTAAAGGGGGTATGGTCCTACGAGCAGTACTTC

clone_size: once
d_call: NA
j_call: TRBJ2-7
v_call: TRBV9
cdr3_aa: CASSPGPYEQYF
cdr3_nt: TGTGCCAGCAGCCCCGGACCTTACGAGCAGTACTTC

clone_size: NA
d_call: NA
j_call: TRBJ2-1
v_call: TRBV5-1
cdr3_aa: CASSKSGNEQFF
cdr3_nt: TGCGCCAGCAGCAAAAGTGGAAATGAGCAGTTCTTC

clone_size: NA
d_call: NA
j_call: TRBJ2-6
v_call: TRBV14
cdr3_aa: CASSQGSGEISGANVLTF
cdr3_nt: TGTGCCAGCAGCCAGGGATCGGGGGAAATCTCTGGGGCCAACGTCCTGACTTTC

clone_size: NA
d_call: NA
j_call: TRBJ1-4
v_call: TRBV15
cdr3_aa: CATSRDFTLPGEKLFF
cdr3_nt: TGTGCCACCAGCAGAGATTTCACCCTGCCAGGTGAAAAACTGTTTTTT

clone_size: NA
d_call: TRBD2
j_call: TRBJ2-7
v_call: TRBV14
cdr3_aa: CASSQSLIKTSAYEQYF
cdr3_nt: TGTGCCAGCAGCCAAAGTCTAATTAAAACTAGCGCCTACGAGCAGTACTTC

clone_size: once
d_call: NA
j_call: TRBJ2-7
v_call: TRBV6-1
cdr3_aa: CASSDPGFASYEQYF
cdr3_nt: TGTGCCAGCAGTGACCCAGGTTTCGCGTCCTACGAGCAGTACTTC

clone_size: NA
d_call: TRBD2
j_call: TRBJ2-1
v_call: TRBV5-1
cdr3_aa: CASSPQRESYNEQFF
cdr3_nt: TGCGCCAGCAGCCCACAGCGGGAGTCCTACAATGAGCAGTTCTTC

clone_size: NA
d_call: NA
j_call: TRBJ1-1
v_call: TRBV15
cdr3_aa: CATSREYNTEAFF
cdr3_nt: TGTGCCACCAGCAGAGAATACAACACTGAAGCTTTCTTT

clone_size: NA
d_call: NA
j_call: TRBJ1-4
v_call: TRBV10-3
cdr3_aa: CAISESKLTATLNEKLFF
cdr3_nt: TGTGCCATCAGTGAGTCAAAGTTGACAGCCACGCTTAATGAAAAACTGTTTTTT

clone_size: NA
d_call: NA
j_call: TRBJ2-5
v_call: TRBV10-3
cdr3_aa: CAISELGTGQETQYF
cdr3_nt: TGTGCCATCAGTGAGTTGGGTACAGGCCAAGAGACCCAGTACTTC

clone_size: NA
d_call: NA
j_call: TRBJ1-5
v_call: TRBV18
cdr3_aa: CASSPSPGRNSNQPQHF
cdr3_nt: TGTGCCAGCTCACCGTCTCCGGGACGGAATAGCAATCAGCCCCAGCATTTT

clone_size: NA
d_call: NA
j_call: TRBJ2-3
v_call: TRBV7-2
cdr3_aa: CASSLSIWYTDTQYF
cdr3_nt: TGTGCCAGCAGCTTAAGCATCTGGTACACAGATACGCAGTATTTT

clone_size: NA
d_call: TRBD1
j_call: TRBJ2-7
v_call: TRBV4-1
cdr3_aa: CASSHEGQGHEQYF
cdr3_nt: TGCGCCAGCAGCCACGAAGGACAGGGCCACGAGCAGTACTTC

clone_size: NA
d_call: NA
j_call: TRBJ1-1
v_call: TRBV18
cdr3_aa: CASGQSGNTEAFF
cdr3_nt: TGTGCCAGCGGACAGTCCGGAAACACTGAAGCTTTCTTT

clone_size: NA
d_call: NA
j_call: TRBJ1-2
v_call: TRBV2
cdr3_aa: CASNSDLRGYTF
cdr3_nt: TGTGCCAGCAACTCGGATTTGCGTGGCTACACCTTC

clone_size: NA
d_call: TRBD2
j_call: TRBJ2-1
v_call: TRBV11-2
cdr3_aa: CASSLTSTGEQFF
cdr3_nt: TGTGCCAGCAGCTTGACTAGCACGGGTGAGCAGTTCTTC

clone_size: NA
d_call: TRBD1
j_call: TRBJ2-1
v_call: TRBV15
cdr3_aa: CATETGGYNEQFF
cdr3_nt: TGTGCCACCGAGACAGGGGGCTACAATGAGCAGTTCTTC

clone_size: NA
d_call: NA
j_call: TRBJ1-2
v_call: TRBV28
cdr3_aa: CASITPGGGGAYGYTF
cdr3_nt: TGTGCCAGCATCACCCCCGGGGGTGGGGGGGCCTATGGCTACACCTTC

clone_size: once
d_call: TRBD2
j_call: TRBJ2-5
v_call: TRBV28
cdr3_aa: CASTTGGATQETQYF
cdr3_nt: TGTGCCAGCACCACCGGGGGGGCGACCCAAGAGACCCAGTACTTC